The 19 T cell receptor beta chains given below trace back to one sample, sequenced in a study of CD8 T cells in ankylosing spondylitis (TCRdb year 2017). The paper as a whole reports these results and caveats: Blood from ankylosing spondylitis patients appeared to be characterized by a TCR beta motif composed of several highly homologous amino acid variants.

For these TCRs, the target antigens are not known. Receptors were amplified or captured by 5' RACE. Instrument used: Illumina HiSeq 2500. TCRdb reworked the public reads: Q25 trimming with fastp, MiXCR clone assembly, productive beta chains retained. Under each unique CDR3 protein, matching rows form one entry showing the most common genes and DNA. This sample comprises around 480,000 distinct CDR3 sequences, roughly 15% of them detected only once. The ten largest clones take up approximately 1% of the sample. Sequences were obtained from blood, either unsorted or a sorted T cell fraction (not recorded which). Source of these receptors: a male donor with ankylosing spondylitis.

The CDR3 coding sequence is TGTGCCAGCAGCTTACAAAGACTGAACACTGAAGCTTTCTTT. This sequence encodes CASSLQRLNTEAFF. The rearrangement links TRBV11-2 to TRBJ1-1; D is ambiguous. Germline values: CDR1 SGHAT, CDR2 FQNNGV. Deletions cut 2 bases from V and 0 bases from J, with 7 bases between. The CDR3 consists of 14 residues.

This clonotype appeared a few times. V gene TRBV6-5 combines with J gene TRBJ2-1, with 7 bases matching TRBD2. V shed 2 bases, J shed 2 bases, and the junction held 3 bases outside the gene matches. Germline values: CDR1 MNHEY, CDR2 SVGAGI. CDR3 length: 15 amino acids. The CDR3: CASSYGLAAYNEQFF. The CDR3 DNA is TGTGCCAGCAGTTACGGGCTAGCGGCCTACAATGAGCAGTTCTTC.

This clonotype occurred a few times. The chain couples TRBV24-1 to TRBJ1-2; tentatively, D is TRBD1 (6 bases). V was clipped by 4 bases and J by 8 bases, with 13 bases between them. The CDR3 is made up of 13 amino acids. Germline assignment: CDR1 KGHDR and CDR2 SFDVKD. Written as DNA, the CDR3 is TGTGCCACCAGTGAACGGACAGCCTACGGCTACACCTTC. Translation: CATSERTAYGYTF.

This clonotype came up many times. The J gene is TRBJ2-3, the V gene TRBV20-1; perhaps TRBD1 as D (5 bases). The V gene lost 4 bases and the J gene lost 3 bases, with 5 bases spanning the gap. From germline, CDR1 is DFQATT and CDR2 SNEGSKA (reference sequence). The CDR3 covers 11 residues. As DNA, the CDR3 is TGCAGTGCTACAGGGACAGATACGCAGTATTTT. Its protein product is CSATGTDTQYF.

The chain links TRBV7-3 to TRBJ2-3; 9 bases map to TRBD2. Germline V CDR1 and CDR2: SGHTA, FQGTGA. After removal of 3 bases from V and 1 base from J, the junction contained 5 bases not matched to a gene. The CDR3 spans 16 residues. CDR3 protein: CASSLRGGAGTDTQYF. The CDR3 DNA sequence: TGTGCCAGCAGCTTGCGCGGGGGGGCCGGCACAGATACGCAGTATTTT.

The rearrangement links TRBV4-3 to TRBJ1-5, with 7 bases aligning to TRBD1. This CDR3 is built from 14 residues. The ends lost 2 bases at V and 8 bases at J; junction bases unmatched: 6. The germline CDR1 and CDR2 sequences are LGHNA and YSLEER. CDR3 sequence reads: CASSQNRGTEPQHF. As DNA, the CDR3 is TGCGCCAGCAGCCAAAACAGGGGAACGGAGCCCCAGCATTTT.

This clonotype was seen repeatedly, ten times or more. V is TRBV20-1 and J is TRBJ1-1, with TRBD1 matching 9 bases. The CDR3 has 17 residues. V gave up 1 base and J gave up 0 bases; unmatched junction bases: 9. Germline CDR1 reads DFQATT; CDR2 reads SNEGSKA (reference sequence). CDR3 nucleotides: TGCAGTGCTAGAGGTGCCGGGACAGGGACAATGAACACTGAAGCTTTCTTT. This encodes CSARGAGTGTMNTEAFF.

This clonotype has a handful of counts. The chain couples TRBV4-1 to TRBJ2-7; D is perhaps TRBD1 (6 bases). Germline CDR1 MGHRA, CDR2 YSYEKL. Trimming left V 1 base short and J 5 bases short, with 12 bases between. The CDR3 is made up of 14 amino acids. CDR3 in DNA: TGCGCCAGCAGCCAAGTATCTGGGGGCAACGAGCAGTACTTC. Its protein is CASSQVSGGNEQYF.

The chain employs TRBV7-9 and TRBJ1-1; tentative D call: TRBD1 (6 bases). Germline values: CDR1 SEHNR, CDR2 FQNEAQ (reference sequence). The CDR3 has 14 residues. V was pared by 5 bases and J by 5 bases, with 15 bases between. DNA of the CDR3: TGTGCCAGCAGCCCGGAGGGGGGGTGGACTGAAGCTTTCTTT. It is translated as CASSPEGGWTEAFF.

In its sample, this clonotype was seen a few times. The rearrangement uses TRBV7-9 and TRBJ2-3; D uncertain. Per the germline V gene, CDR1 is SEHNR and CDR2 is FQNEAQ (reference sequence). This CDR3 has 17 amino acids. V was cut by 5 bases and J by 0 bases, with 18 bases left in between. The CDR3 DNA follows: TGTGCCAGCAGCCCTCATACCGGCAATCCTAGCACAGATACGCAGTATTTT. Residues: CASSPHTGNPSTDTQYF.

This clonotype has only a few counts. This chain connects TRBV7-3 to TRBJ1-2; TRBD1 matches 12 bases. The CDR3 totals 15 residues. The V gene end was trimmed by 4 bases and the J gene end by 6 bases; junction bases not matched to a gene: 6. Germline V gene lookup returns CDR1 SGHTA and CDR2 FQGTGA. DNA for the CDR3: TGTGCCAGCAGCTCGGGGACAGGGGGCAGGGATGGCTACACCTTC. Translated: CASSSGTGGRDGYTF.

V is TRBV4-2 and J is TRBJ1-1; D is unresolved. Germline V CDR1 and CDR2: LGHNA, YNFKEQ. Trimming shortened V by 0 bases and J by 4 bases, and 18 bases separated the two germline ends. The CDR3 is 17 amino acids. The DNA of the CDR3 is TGTGCCAGCAGCCAAGATAGTCGAGGGTTCCCCTCCACTGAAGCTTTCTTT. Translation: CASSQDSRGFPSTEAFF.

This clonotype came up many times. The chain is built from TRBV29-1 and TRBJ1-2; unclear D gene. CDR1 and CDR2 from the germline V gene are SQVTM and ANQGSEA. The CDR3 sequence is 12 residues long. The V gene lost 7 bases and the J gene lost 5 bases, with 14 bases spanning the gap. The CDR3: CSAGQDSYGYTF. The CDR3 DNA is TGCAGCGCTGGGCAGGATTCTTATGGCTACACCTTC.

The chain is built from TRBV20-1 and TRBJ2-7; TRBD1 matches 10 bases. The V and J ends lost 6 bases and 6 bases, in that order; junction bases with no gene match: 11. The germline CDR1 and CDR2 sequences are DFQATT and SNEGSKA (reference sequence). This CDR3 is 14 amino acids long. This chain's CDR3 is CSAPPGQGWLEQYF. As DNA, the CDR3 is TGCAGTGCACCACCGGGACAGGGGTGGCTCGAGCAGTACTTC.

This clonotype was detected many times. V and J are TRBV5-1 and TRBJ2-7; D possibly corresponds to TRBD2 (5 bases). The germline V gene encodes CDR1 SGHRS and CDR2 YFSETQ. The CDR3 covers 14 residues. Trimming pared 4 bases from V and 5 bases from J, leaving 16 bases between. CDR3 in DNA: TGCGCCAGCAGCATCCCCGAGAGGGCCAACGAGCAGTACTTC. The encoded protein is CASSIPERANEQYF.

V gene TRBV9 combines with J gene TRBJ1-6, with 7 bases that match TRBD1. Germline assignment: CDR1 SGDLS and CDR2 YYNGEE. J was trimmed by 10 bases and V by 0 bases; bases with no gene match: 7. This CDR3 has 15 residues. The CDR3 here is CASSVAWTGDSPLHF. The CDR3 coding sequence is TGTGCCAGCAGCGTAGCTTGGACAGGTGACTCACCCCTCCACTTT.

The table lists this clonotype with a few counts. This rearrangement joins TRBV12-3 or TRBV12-4 to TRBJ2-7; a weak D match, TRBD2 (6 bases). The CDR3 has 13 residues. V lost 4 bases to trimming and J lost 3 bases, with 10 bases between them. The CDR3, as DNA: TGTGCCAGCAGTTGGCAGGGAGGCTACGAGCAGTACTTC. Encoded protein: CASSWQGGYEQYF.

This sequence joins TRBV6-2 or TRBV6-3 and TRBJ2-7; 9 bases line up with TRBD1. With V trimmed by 8 bases and J by 1 base, 6 bases remained unmatched. The CDR3 loop spans 14 amino acids. Germline CDR1 reads MNHEY; CDR2 reads SVGEGT. CDR3 in DNA: TGTGCCAGCTTCGAGACAGGGGGGTCCTACGAGCAGTACTTC. It codes for CASFETGGSYEQYF.

The chain has TRBV7-2 and TRBJ2-3, with D unclear. The CDR3 is made up of 16 amino acids. V was pared by 0 bases and J by 0 bases, with 10 bases between. Germline lookup yields CDR1 SGHTA and CDR2 FQGNSA. CDR3 DNA sequence: TGTGCCAGCAGCTTAGCCTCGGAGCAGAGCACAGATACGCAGTATTTT. Translating gives CASSLASEQSTDTQYF.